Sequencing of this T cell receptor (beta chain) was carried out in a study of response to subunit inactivated influenza vaccine listed by TCRdb under 2018. Regarding the complete study: Deep quantitative profiling of the T cell receptor repertoire was used in the study to follow responses to a trivalent subunit inactivated influenza vaccine. On the study overall, not on this receptor specifically: The authors suggested that each seasonal influenza vaccination may recruit only a limited number of new T cells.

Many counts were recorded for this clonotype. The antigen this receptor binds is unknown. No much larger clonotype is one base removed from it; base qualities were not supplied. Receptors were amplified or captured by RT-PCR. This sample was sequenced with an Illumina HiSeq 2500. TCRdb reanalyzed the raw reads on its own, using fastp at Q25 for trimming and MiXCR for clone calling, and kept in-frame beta chains. Entries that share a CDR3 protein sequence are merged under the most common genes and DNA. Counted in this sample were under 950,000 distinct CDR3 sequences; 21% of them appeared once. Roughly a tenth of the sample is held by the ten biggest clonotypes. Trimming takes 6 bases from V and 0 bases from J, and the germline ends sit 9 bases apart. The CDR3 holds 14 amino acids from the cysteine to the phenylalanine. Only the CDR3 part of the read is kept: 42 bases, read in frame from the first base.

The TCR was taken from a man aged 45-65 years who received an inactivated influenza vaccine. Donor details come from another sample of the same person, matched by shared clones. The V and J genes are TRBV12-3 or TRBV12-4 and TRBJ2-1; a weak D assignment points to TRBD2 (6 bases agree). The sequencing used PBMCs from blood, collected around 5 days after vaccination. The DNA sequence is as follows: TGTGCCAGCAGCGCGGGGAGCTCCTACAATGAGCAGTTCTTC. Translated, this is CASSAGSSYNEQFF.